This T cell receptor (beta chain) was sequenced during a study of regulatory T cells in long-lasting Graves disease. Ten or more counts support this clonotype. Its antigen is not identified. Time point described: newly diagnosed GD, antithyroid drugs for less than 3 months. PBMCs provided the RNA from which the TCR library was made. V lost 1 base to trimming and J lost 4 bases; unmatched junction nucleotides: 2. From germline, CDR1 is SGHAT and CDR2 FQNNGV. The CDR3 length is 15 residues. TCR beta libraries were built with iRepertoire HTBI primers and Arm-PCR of CDR3 regions. Methods used by the authors: Across the samples, identification revealed some 64 TRBV and about 15 TRBJ segments. TCRdb reanalysed the multiplex PCR reads using MiXCR and keeps one entry per CDR3 protein. The V and J calls and clone size come from TCRdb's table, not from the authors' own analysis. The sample has hundreds of thousands of distinct CDR3 sequences, around 16% seen once.

Study results and caveats: The TCR repertoire of persistent Graves' patients was less diverse than that of newly diagnosed ones. Gene preferences differed: TRBV28, TRBJ1-2, TRBJ2-5 in persistent cases.

This sample also belongs to another study, concerning T cells in Graves' hyperthyroidism and ophthalmopathy. That study reports: Stable hyperthyroidism: no ophthalmopathy progression over 18 months of follow-up.

The starting material was peripheral blood mononuclear cells (PBMCs), obtained at new diagnosis, from a patient treated with antithyroid drugs. This TCR derives from a middle-aged woman with Graves disease. The chain links TRBV11-2 to TRBJ2-2, with 8 nucleotides matching TRBD1. The chain's CDR3 is CASSLGQGSTGELFF. The CDR3 bases are TGTGCCAGCAGCTTAGGACAGGGGTCCACCGGGGAGCTGTTTTTT.